This T cell receptor (beta chain) was sequenced for a study of low-dose radiotherapy and immunotherapy resistance in tumors. Study context: Cohort 1 received 0.5 Gy per fraction every 2 weeks, totaling 6.5 Gy. Participants were given intravenous cyclophosphamide 200 mg/m2 every two weeks, one day before radiation and immunotherapy. With cycle 1 day 1 as the start, patients took oral aspirin 300 mg daily for four cycles.

This clonotype came up a few times. TRAV and TRBV primers primed cDNA for both TCRalpha and TCRbeta. Amplification, which lasted around 20 PCR cycles, used a constant-region primer and V-primer adapter to amplify TCRs. Via MiXCR, TCRdb re-called the reads, giving one row per CDR3 protein. The sample holds some 40,000 distinct CDR3 sequences; around 20% are singletons and the top ten take approximately 9%. Regarding time point: after trial treatment. The sample's treatment: LDRT plus nivolumab, ipilimumab, low-dose cyclophosphamide and aspirin (RACIN trial). Low-dose radiotherapy, low-dose cyclophosphamide, aspirin, ipilimumab and nivolumab were all given to the donors. The CDR3 runs 14 residues. Trimming took off 6 bases at V and 0 bases at J, with 11 bases between the two ends. The germline V gene has CDR1 MNHEY and CDR2 SMNVEV (reference sequence).

The sequence came from a female donor with ovarian cancer. The specimen was PBMCs, collected after low-dose radiotherapy plus immunotherapy. The chain combines TRBV27 with TRBJ1-2; D possibly corresponds to TRBD1 (5 bases). In DNA form, the CDR3 reads TGTGCCAGCAGGGGGACGGTAACTAACTATGGCTACACCTTC. This sequence encodes CASRGTVTNYGYTF.